Below are 21 T cell receptor beta chains sequenced from a single sample in a study of CD8 T cells in ankylosing spondylitis. TCRdb recomputed calls from the 5' RACE reads with MiXCR, one row per CDR3 protein. The sample includes a few hundred thousand distinct CDR3 sequences, 20% of them seen just once. The sequencing sample was made of blood, either unsorted or a sorted T cell fraction (not recorded which). These receptors originate from a male donor with ankylosing spondylitis or in good health (not recorded which).

This sequence joins TRBV12-3 or TRBV12-4 and TRBJ1-5; tentatively, D is TRBD1 (6 bases). The CDR3 contains 14 residues. Trimming pared 2 bases from V and 5 bases from J, leaving 10 bases between. The CDR3 loop reads CASSLTGFYQPQHF. The DNA for the CDR3 is TGTGCCAGCAGTTTAACAGGGTTTTATCAGCCCCAGCATTTT.

This clonotype has just a few counts. The DNA for the CDR3 is TGTGCCAGCAGCCAAGATAGGGGGTTCGAGCAGTTCTTC. Translation: CASSQDRGFEQFF. The chain couples TRBV4-2 to TRBJ2-1, with D perhaps matching TRBD1 (6 bases). V lost 0 bases and J lost 10, with 10 bases in between. Germline lookup yields CDR1 LGHNA and CDR2 YNFKEQ. This CDR3 region has 13 residues.

CDR3 sequence: CASSFDGGRAGETQYF. The CDR3, as DNA: TGTGCCAGCAGCTTCGATGGCGGGAGGGCCGGGGAGACCCAGTACTTC. The rearrangement uses TRBV7-9 and TRBJ2-5; 9 bases map to TRBD2. The CDR3 is 16 amino acids. The germline gives CDR1 SEHNR, CDR2 FQNEAQ (reference sequence). The V and J ends lost 3 bases and 5 bases, in that order; junction bases with no gene match: 10.

This clonotype occurred many times. V gene TRBV7-3 combines with J gene TRBJ2-1, with 11 bases identical to TRBD2. Germline V gene sequence: CDR1 SGHTA, CDR2 FQGTGA. Losses at the gene ends were 1 base for V and 8 bases for J; bases not matched to a gene: 7. The CDR3 is made up of 16 amino acids. The CDR3 coding sequence is TGTGCCAGCAGCTTAATGTCTAGCGGGGGGCGGGATGAGCAGTTCTTC. Protein: CASSLMSSGGRDEQFF.

The gene calls are TRBV14 and TRBJ2-4, with TRBD2 identical over 7 bases. Trimming at V came to 1 base and at J to 9 bases, leaving 9 bases not matched to a gene. CDR3 length equals 15 residues. Germline CDR1 is SGHDN and CDR2 is FVKESK. Here the CDR3 DNA reads TGTGCCAGCAGCCAAGTACCGGGAGGAATTGGCATTCAGTACTTC. It translates to CASSQVPGGIGIQYF.

In its sample, this clonotype was seen a few times. The chain carries TRBV5-1 and TRBJ2-2, with TRBD1 as a possible D gene (5 bases). Germline CDR1 SGHRS, CDR2 YFSETQ. V was trimmed by 8 bases and J by 4 bases, leaving 12 bases between them. This CDR3 contains 13 residues. In DNA, the CDR3 is TGCGCCAGTGGGGCGGAGACCACCGGGGAGCTGTTTTTT. This gives the protein CASGAETTGELFF.

CDR3 sequence (DNA): TGTGCCAGCAGCTGGAGGAGTCCAACTAATGAAAAACTGTTTTTT. The encoded protein is CASSWRSPTNEKLFF. The chain links TRBV5-6 to TRBJ1-4, with D unresolved. The CDR3 is made up of 15 amino acids. Between the trimmed V and J ends, which lost 3 bases and 0 bases, there was a span of 9 bases. Per germline, CDR1 SGHDT and CDR2 YYEEEE.

Many counts were recorded for this clonotype. The chain recombines TRBV29-1 with TRBJ1-1; D gene unclear. V was clipped by 3 bases and J by 4 bases, with 6 bases between them. Looked up from germline, CDR1 is SQVTM and CDR2 is ANQGSEA. CDR3 length: 11 amino acids. The CDR3 loop is CSVDVFTEAFF. CDR3 bases: TGCAGCGTTGACGTGTTCACTGAAGCTTTCTTT. Full variable domain (remainder filled in from reference TRBV29-1 and TRBJ1-1): SAVISQKPSRDICQRGTSLTIQCQVDSQVTMMFWYRQQPGQSLTLIATANQGSEATYESGFVIDKFPISRPNLTFSTLTVSNMSPEDSSIYLCSVDVFTEAFFGQGTRLTVV.

This clonotype was counted only a few times. This chain connects TRBV6-1 to TRBJ2-5; 8 nucleotides match TRBD2. The germline gives CDR1 MNHNS, CDR2 SASEGT. The junction had 8 bases not matched to a gene; V was cut back by 4 bases and J by 4 bases. The CDR3 contains 15 residues. CDR3 protein: CASSGDPGRVETQYF. In DNA form, the CDR3 reads TGTGCCAGCAGTGGGGACCCCGGGAGGGTAGAGACCCAGTACTTC.

This clonotype has ten or more counts. The J gene is TRBJ1-5, the V gene TRBV5-1; D is unresolved. Trimming took 5 bases from V and 0 from J, leaving 12 bases between them. This CDR3 contains 15 residues. Germline V lookup: CDR1 SGHRS, CDR2 YFSETQ. The chain's CDR3 is CASSQDGDSNQPQHF. The DNA for the CDR3 is TGCGCCAGCAGTCAAGACGGTGATAGCAATCAGCCCCAGCATTTT.

V is TRBV27 and J is TRBJ2-3; either TRBD1 or TRBD2 may supply D (5 bases each). In germline, CDR1 is MNHEY, CDR2 SMNVEV (reference sequence). This CDR3 comprises 15 residues. Trimming stripped 2 bases from V and 10 bases from J, with 19 bases between. The CDR3 here is CASSLTMGPVAPQYF. CDR3 DNA: TGTGCCAGCAGTTTAACGATGGGACCCGTCGCGCCGCAGTATTTT.

This clonotype was seen a few times. The chain carries TRBV7-8 and TRBJ2-3, with unresolved D. Germline V gene lookup returns CDR1 SGHVS and CDR2 FQNEAQ. The V gene lost 1 base and the J gene lost 7 bases, with 3 bases spanning the gap. The CDR3 consists of 11 residues. This CDR3 reads CASSLDHTQYF. The DNA of the CDR3 is TGTGCCAGCAGCTTAGACCATACGCAGTATTTT.

The chain links TRBV11-2 to TRBJ2-5; a weak D match, TRBD2 (6 bases). This CDR3 is built from 16 residues. V lost 0 bases and J 0 bases, leaving 11 bases between the germline ends. The germline V gene encodes CDR1 SGHAT and CDR2 FQNNGV. The CDR3 DNA follows: TGTGCCAGCAGCTTAGATGGAGGGAGCTACCAAGAGACCCAGTACTTC. It is translated as CASSLDGGSYQETQYF.

The chain joins TRBV28 to TRBJ2-2; D call uncertain. V shed 2 bases and J shed 1 base, with 11 bases lying between them. CDR3 size: 16 residues. Germline-derived CDR1 and CDR2 are MDHEN and SYDVKM. CDR3 sequence: CASSLGVLLNTGELFF. The DNA of the CDR3 is TGTGCCAGCAGTTTAGGGGTTCTCCTGAACACCGGGGAGCTGTTTTTT.

This clonotype was seen a handful of times. The V call is TRBV5-1, the J call TRBJ2-4; D uncertain. The CDR3 is 15 amino acids. CDR1 SGHRS and CDR2 YFSETQ come from the germline V gene. V dropped 0 bases and J dropped 0 bases, with 7 bases sitting between them. The CDR3 protein is CASSLEGAAKNIQYF. The DNA for the CDR3 is TGCGCCAGCAGCTTGGAGGGTGCAGCCAAAAACATTCAGTACTTC.

This clonotype has more than one count but fewer than ten. The chain carries TRBV5-1 and TRBJ2-3; the D is unclear. This CDR3 is 11 amino acids long. The germline V gene encodes CDR1 SGHRS and CDR2 YFSETQ. V was trimmed by 1 base and J by 5 bases, leaving 2 bases between them. CDR3 DNA: TGCGCCAGCAGCTTGATAGATACGCAGTATTTT. The encoded protein is CASSLIDTQYF. Looking up the rest from reference TRBV5-1 and TRBJ2-3 gives the full variable domain: KAGVTQTPRYLIKTRGQQVTLSCSPISGHRSVSWYQQTPGQGLQFLFEYFSETQRNKGNFPGRFSGRQFSNSRSEMNVSTLELGDSALYLCASSLIDTQYFGPGTRLTVL.

This clonotype was seen ten or more times. This chain joins TRBV12-3 or TRBV12-4 and TRBJ2-2; 8 bases are a match to TRBD2. V gave up 5 bases and J gave up 3 bases; unmatched junction bases: 11. The CDR3 loop spans 17 amino acids. CDR3 sequence (DNA): TGTGCCAGCAGTGCGGGTAGCGGGATTTTGGACACCGGGGAGCTGTTTTTT. Its protein product is CASSAGSGILDTGELFF.

This chain connects TRBV6-2 or TRBV6-3 to TRBJ2-1; D is ambiguous. V lost 6 bases, J lost 4 bases, and 16 bases lay in between. The CDR3 runs 15 residues. CDR1 and CDR2 from the germline V gene are MNHEY and SVGEGT. CDR3 coding DNA: TGTGCCAGCAGCCATGGACCCGGAACGTACAATGAGCAGTTCTTC. Protein sequence: CASSHGPGTYNEQFF.

V usage is TRBV6-5 and J usage is TRBJ2-3, with 10 nucleotides matching TRBD2. Trimming at V came to 0 bases and at J to 3 bases, leaving 12 bases not matched to a gene. The CDR3 extends over 19 amino acids. Germline V gene data show CDR1 as MNHEY and CDR2 as SVGAGI. The CDR3 nucleotides read TGTGCCAGCAGTTACTCGTTGGCTAGCGGGGGCCGGCGTACAGATACGCAGTATTTT. Its translation: CASSYSLASGGRRTDTQYF.

This clonotype was counted at least ten times. V is TRBV12-3 or TRBV12-4 and J is TRBJ2-1, with 10 nucleotides matching TRBD2. V gave up 3 bases and J gave up 4 bases; unmatched junction bases: 3. The CDR3 is 15 amino acids. CDR3 in DNA: TGTGCCAGCAGTTTTAGCGGGGGGATTTACAATGAGCAGTTCTTC. It is translated as CASSFSGGIYNEQFF.

This rearrangement joins TRBV20-1 to TRBJ1-1; tentatively, D is TRBD1 (5 bases). Per the germline V gene, CDR1 is DFQATT and CDR2 is SNEGSKA (reference sequence). V was pared by 3 bases and J by 1 base, with 12 bases between. This CDR3 comprises 14 residues. CDR3 DNA sequence: TGCAGTGCTAGGAAGGGACCTACGAACACTGAAGCTTTCTTT. It codes for CSARKGPTNTEAFF.